This passage covers 18 T cell receptor beta chains from one sample sequenced in a study of blood T cells in healthy people across ages. A sample-barcoded 5' primer and a J-beta primer mix were used in a second PCR of roughly 7 to 11 cycles. Using its own MiXCR run on the 5' RACE reads, TCRdb lists one record per CDR3 protein. The top ten hold approximately 40% of the sample, which has roughly 800,000 distinct CDR3 sequences, approximately 55% seen once. Input material: blood. These receptors originate from a man older than 75 in good health.

The rearrangement joins TRBV2 to TRBJ1-5; TRBD1 aligns across 9 bases. This CDR3 is built from 14 residues. Trimming at V came to 6 bases and at J to 4 bases, leaving 4 bases not matched to a gene. The V gene's germline CDR1 is SNHLY and CDR2 FYNNEI. CDR3 amino acids: CASRAGTGNQPQHF. CDR3 coding DNA: TGTGCCAGCAGGGCCGGGACAGGGAATCAGCCCCAGCATTTT.

The chain joins TRBV7-2 to TRBJ2-5; the D gene is possibly TRBD2 (6 bases). Trimming took off 3 bases at V and 4 bases at J, with 15 bases between the two ends. In germline, CDR1 is SGHTA, CDR2 FQGNSA. The CDR3 runs 15 residues. DNA of the CDR3: TGTGCCAGCAGCTTCTCGGGACCAGCGGGAGAGACCCAGTACTTC. Translated: CASSFSGPAGETQYF.

V and J are TRBV6-1 and TRBJ2-5; 9 bases line up with TRBD2. The DNA matches TRBJ2-7 better at its end, which makes the J call doubtful. The CDR3 contains 14 residues. Germline V lookup: CDR1 MNHNS, CDR2 SASEGT. CDR3 protein: CASSGRAGGYEQYF. CDR3 nucleotide sequence: TGTGCCAGCTCGGGACGAGCGGGGGGCTACGAGCAGTACTTC.

This clonotype showed up just a few times. The chain links TRBV6-5 to TRBJ2-7; D is undetermined. The CDR3 covers 17 residues. V was shortened by 4 bases and J by 7 bases, with 26 bases between the two germline ends. In germline, CDR1 is MNHEY, CDR2 SVGAGI. DNA of the CDR3: TGTGCCAGCAGTTCCCCGGTCGCGCCCACTGGTTGGATGGAGCAGTACTTC. Translated: CASSSPVAPTGWMEQYF.

This chain links TRBV20-1 with TRBJ1-5, with TRBD1 as a possible D gene (5 bases). The germline V gene encodes CDR1 DFQATT and CDR2 SNEGSKA (reference sequence). With 3 bases removed from V and 0 bases from J, the gap between germline ends came to 18 bases. This CDR3 is built from 17 residues. CDR3 in DNA: TGCAGTGCTAGGAGGGGTAGGGGCGGTTATAGCAATCAGCCCCAGCATTTT. Translating it yields CSARRGRGGYSNQPQHF.

The rearrangement uses TRBV7-9 and TRBJ2-1, with 13 nucleotides matching TRBD2. From germline, CDR1 is SEHNR and CDR2 FQNEAQ (reference sequence). After removal of 4 bases from V and 5 bases from J, the junction contained 8 bases not matched to a gene. The CDR3 totals 17 residues. In DNA form, the CDR3 reads TGTGCCAGCAGCTCCAACCTCGGACTAGCGGGAGACAATGAGCAGTTCTTC. Protein: CASSSNLGLAGDNEQFF.

A few counts support this clonotype. This rearrangement joins TRBV24-1 to TRBJ2-5; D gene unclear. Trimming removed 2 bases at V and 1 base at J, with 4 bases between. The germline V gene encodes CDR1 KGHDR and CDR2 SFDVKD. CDR3 length equals 13 residues. CDR3 nucleotides: TGTGCCACCAGTGATTCTCTCCAAGAGACCCAGTACTTC. Translated, it gives CATSDSLQETQYF.

This clonotype was counted only a few times. The chain joins TRBV7-2 to TRBJ2-1, with TRBD2 identical over 9 bases. Germline-derived CDR1 and CDR2 are SGHTA and FQGNSA. V trimming: 8 bases; J trimming: 6 bases; junction bases outside the gene matches: 8. The CDR3 runs to 14 residues. CDR3 residues: CASPPSGMGNEQFF. The CDR3, as DNA: TGTGCCAGCCCACCTAGCGGGATGGGCAATGAGCAGTTCTTC.

The V gene is TRBV2, the J gene TRBJ1-2; D uncertain. This CDR3 contains 12 residues. V was cut by 7 bases and J by 4 bases, with 10 bases left in between. The germline CDR1 and CDR2 sequences are SNHLY and FYNNEI. The chain's CDR3 is CASTDKVYGYTF. For the CDR3, the DNA is TGTGCCAGCACCGATAAGGTCTATGGCTACACCTTC.

The chain combines TRBV28 with TRBJ1-5; the D gene is possibly TRBD1 (6 bases). The CDR3 sequence is 14 residues long. Germline assignment: CDR1 MDHEN and CDR2 SYDVKM. With 5 bases removed from V and 3 bases from J, the gap between germline ends came to 11 bases. This chain's CDR3 is CASSLRQDNQPQHF. For the CDR3, the DNA is TGTGCCAGCAGTCTCAGACAGGACAATCAGCCCCAGCATTTT.

This clonotype has only a few counts. This chain uses TRBV20-1 with TRBJ2-4, with TRBD2 identical over 9 bases. The CDR3 totals 14 residues. Per germline, CDR1 DFQATT and CDR2 SNEGSKA (reference sequence). V lost 5 bases to trimming and J lost 1 base; unmatched junction nucleotides: 3. CDR3 DNA: TGCAGTGCTGGAAGCGGGAGGGCCAAAAACATTCAGTACTTC. It specifies CSAGSGRAKNIQYF.

The chain is built from TRBV11-2 and TRBJ2-7; D is possibly TRBD2 (5 bases). V lost 6 bases, J lost 7 bases, and 16 bases lay in between. This CDR3 has 13 amino acids. The V gene's germline CDR1 is SGHAT and CDR2 FQNNGV. In DNA, the CDR3 is TGTGCCAGCAGAACTGGACTTTACAATGAGCAGTACTTC. Its translation: CASRTGLYNEQYF.

This chain uses TRBV6-1 with TRBJ2-1, with 10 bases aligning to TRBD2. The CDR3 totals 13 residues. The junction had 5 bases not matched to a gene; V was cut back by 6 bases and J by 9 bases. The V gene's germline CDR1 is MNHNS and CDR2 SASEGT. In nucleotides, the CDR3 is TGTGCCAGCAGGAAAACTAGCGGGGTTGAGCAGTTCTTC. This encodes CASRKTSGVEQFF.

The CDR3 loop is CATSDDAGGLYNEQFF. The CDR3 region has the DNA TGTGCCACCAGTGACGATGCGGGAGGCCTTTACAATGAGCAGTTCTTC. The chain couples TRBV24-1 to TRBJ2-1; the match to TRBD2 covers 8 bases. Germline V lookup: CDR1 KGHDR, CDR2 SFDVKD. The trim removed 4 bases at V and 4 bases at J, leaving 8 bases unmatched. The CDR3 covers 16 residues.

This clonotype appeared a single time. The chain has TRBV5-1 and TRBJ2-1; the match to TRBD2 covers 8 bases. Germline-derived CDR1 and CDR2 are SGHRS and YFSETQ. Germline trimming cut 7 bases from V and 4 bases from J; bases unmatched to any gene: 19. The CDR3 consists of 18 residues. As DNA, the CDR3 is TGCGCCAGCCCTCCGGACGGGATTAGAACTAGCGGATACAATGAGCAGTTCTTC. It is translated as CASPPDGIRTSGYNEQFF.

The chain combines TRBV7-8 with TRBJ2-1, with a possible D match to TRBD2 (5 bases). V was shortened by 3 bases and J by 3 bases, with 15 bases between the two germline ends. Germline V lookup: CDR1 SGHVS, CDR2 FQNEAQ. The CDR3 runs to 16 residues. CDR3 in amino acids: CASSFGASRFYNEQFF. The DNA for the CDR3 is TGTGCCAGCAGCTTTGGTGCTAGCAGATTCTACAATGAGCAGTTCTTC. Combining the CDR3 with reference TRBV7-8 and TRBJ2-1 gives the whole variable domain GAGVSQSPRYKVAKRGQDVALRCDPISGHVSLFWYQQALGQGPEFLTYFQNEAQLDKSGLPSDRFFAERPEGSVSTLKIQRTQQEDSAVYLCASSFGASRFYNEQFFGPGTRLTVL.

This chain connects TRBV7-8 to TRBJ1-1, with D maybe TRBD1 (5 bases). The length of the CDR3 is 14 residues. Trimming stripped 5 bases from V and 0 bases from J, with 10 bases between. Looked up from germline, CDR1 is SGHVS and CDR2 is FQNEAQ. The DNA of the CDR3 is TGTGCCAGCAGCCCGACAGTCATGAACACTGAAGCTTTCTTT. Its translation: CASSPTVMNTEAFF.

There are a few counts of this clonotype. This chain links TRBV28 with TRBJ2-7; 7 nucleotides align to TRBD1. This CDR3 comprises 14 residues. Germline V CDR1 and CDR2: MDHEN, SYDVKM. Trimming cost V 11 bases and J 2 bases; bases outside gene matches: 12. This CDR3 reads CAEASRTGPYEQYF. CDR3 coding DNA: TGTGCCGAAGCCTCAAGGACAGGCCCCTACGAGCAGTACTTC.